These T cell receptor beta chains were read from a single sample in a study of cytomegalovirus exposure and HLA in healthy donors. TCRdb's table, derived via immunoSEQ multiplex PCR, lists solely in-frame clones and lacks some. This table has 150,000 to 200,000 clones, 80% to 90% appearing once. The sequenced sample was PBMCs. The receptors derive from a man aged 50-60 years in good health and CMV-seropositive. The CDR3 runs from the conserved cysteine through the conserved F or W. The D gene is left open where the match is weak. Clone sizes are given selectively: once, few, many, or a class where the clone is expanded.

CDR3	DNA	V	D	size	J
CASSGGRVHEQYF	TGTGCCAGCAGTGGCGGCAGGGTCCACGAGCAGTACTTC	TRBV2	-	-	TRBJ2-7
CASSLEGGLAVTDTQYF	TGCGCCAGCAGCTTGGAGGGGGGACTAGCCGTCACAGATACGCAGTATTTT	TRBV5-1	TRBD2	-	TRBJ2-3
CASRNSGGSYNEQFF	TGTGCCAGCAGGAACAGCGGGGGCTCCTACAATGAGCAGTTCTTC	TRBV27	TRBD2	-	TRBJ2-1
CARTGQGTEAFF	TGTGCTCGGACGGGACAGGGCACTGAAGCTTTCTTT	TRBV30	TRBD1	-	TRBJ1-1
CASSQNTGELFF	TGTGCCAGCAGCCAGAACACCGGGGAGCTGTTTTTT	TRBV6-6	-	-	TRBJ2-2
CASSPPRGNEQFF	TGTGCCAGCAGTCCCCCCCGGGGTAATGAGCAGTTCTTC	TRBV27	-	once	TRBJ2-1
CASSPPEGSHTEAFF	TGTGCCAGCAGTCCCCCCGAAGGGAGCCACACTGAAGCTTTCTTT	TRBV6-6	-	-	TRBJ1-1
CASSIGTDEQYF	TGTGCCAGTAGTATAGGGACAGACGAGCAGTACTTC	TRBV19	-	-	TRBJ2-7
CASSAAGLASAEDTQYF	TGTGCCAGCAGTGCCGCAGGTCTAGCGTCCGCGGAAGATACGCAGTATTTT	TRBV6-1	-	-	TRBJ2-3
CAWSALAQGNGYTF	TGTGCCTGGAGTGCATTAGCCCAGGGGAATGGCTACACCTTC	TRBV30	-	-	TRBJ1-2
CASSALAGVTDTQYF	TGTGCCAGCAGCGCTCTAGCGGGGGTGACAGATACGCAGTATTTT	TRBV9	TRBD2	few	TRBJ2-3
CASSYSAGVEFTEAFF	TGTGCCAGCAGTTACTCGGCGGGGGTGGAGTTCACTGAAGCTTTCTTT	TRBV6-5	-	-	TRBJ1-1
CASSNGILVAGYGYTF	TGTGCCAGTAGTAATGGGATATTGGTCGCAGGGTATGGCTACACCTTC	TRBV19	-	-	TRBJ1-2
CASSQGARTDTQYF	TGTGCCAGCTCGCAGGGGGCGCGGACAGATACGCAGTATTTT	TRBV6-5	TRBD1	-	TRBJ2-3
CASSLFSPNNEQFF	TGTGCCAGCAGTTTATTTTCCCCTAACAATGAGCAGTTCTTC	TRBV27	-	-	TRBJ2-1
CASSPYTGQGGNEQFF	TGTGCCAGCAGTCCGTATACAGGACAGGGCGGGAATGAGCAGTTCTTC	TRBV27	TRBD1	-	TRBJ2-1
CASSQGQGILAYEQYF	TGTGCCAGCAGCCAGGGACAGGGGATCCTCGCCTACGAGCAGTACTTC	TRBV14	TRBD1	-	TRBJ2-7
CSVVTYQASGYTF	TGCAGCGTTGTAACCTACCAAGCCTCCGGCTACACCTTC	TRBV29-1	-	-	TRBJ1-2
CASSPGSLGSGYGYTF	TGCGCCAGCAGCCCCGGAAGTCTGGGCAGCGGTTATGGCTACACCTTC	TRBV5-1	-	-	TRBJ1-2
CASSQGAGWEFF	TGTGCCAGCAGCCAGGGGGCGGGATGGGAGTTCTTC	TRBV6-6	TRBD1	-	TRBJ2-1
CASSLTAASGYHEQFF	TGTGCCAGCAGTTTAACAGCGGCTAGCGGGTACCATGAGCAGTTCTTC	TRBV28	TRBD2	-	TRBJ2-1
CATSKTRDRAYEQYF	TGTGCCACCAGCAAAACCCGGGACAGAGCCTACGAGCAGTACTTC	TRBV15	TRBD1	-	TRBJ2-7
CASRGTGRAFF	TGTGCCAGCAGGGGAACAGGGAGAGCTTTCTTT	TRBV2	-	once	TRBJ1-1
CASALGGQGDIQYF	TGTGCTAGTGCCTTGGGGGGACAGGGAGACATTCAGTACTTC	TRBV12-5	TRBD1	-	TRBJ2-4
CASSPGVLWGYTF	TGTGCCAGCAGTCCAGGGGTCCTCTGGGGCTACACCTTC	TRBV27	-	-	TRBJ1-2
CASSLTGQVGVDYGYTF	TGCGCCAGCAGCTTGACGGGACAGGTCGGTGTGGACTATGGCTACACCTTC	TRBV5-1	TRBD1	-	TRBJ1-2
CSSSFPAVQGNNSPLHF	TGTTCCAGCAGCTTCCCAGCTGTGCAGGGTAACAATTCACCCCTCCACTTT	TRBV7-9	-	few	TRBJ1-6
CASRGTADPYGYTF	TGTGCCAGCAGGGGGACAGCCGATCCCTATGGCTACACCTTC	TRBV6-5	TRBD1	once	TRBJ1-2
CASSYNKNTEAFF	TGTGCCAGCAGTTACAACAAGAACACTGAAGCTTTCTTT	TRBV6-5	-	-	TRBJ1-1
CAWSRDRGGGTGELFF	TGTGCCTGGAGTCGCGACAGGGGGGGAGGTACCGGGGAGCTGTTTTTT	TRBV30	TRBD1	few	TRBJ2-2
CASRRASGNYGYTF	TGTGCCAGCAGGCGGGCCTCGGGAAACTATGGCTACACCTTC	TRBV6-5	-	once	TRBJ1-2
CASTVSSSTDTQYF	TGTGCCAGCACCGTTTCCTCTAGCACAGATACGCAGTATTTT	TRBV28	-	-	TRBJ2-3
CAWAGQSNSPLHF	TGTGCCTGGGCGGGACAGAGCAATTCACCCCTCCACTTT	TRBV30	TRBD1	-	TRBJ1-6
CASSPSRSGNTIYF	TGTGCCAGCAGCCCCTCCCGCTCTGGAAACACCATATATTTT	TRBV7-3	-	-	TRBJ1-3
CASSPQGRATYGYTF	TGCGCCAGCAGCCCACAGGGCAGGGCCACTTATGGCTACACCTTC	TRBV4-1	-	-	TRBJ1-2
CASSERAGGLLTDTQYF	TGTGCCAGCAGCGAGAGGGCGGGGGGGCTACTTACAGATACGCAGTATTTT	TRBV11-2	TRBD2	-	TRBJ2-3
CASGLLSEQYF	TGTGCTAGTGGTTTGCTCAGCGAGCAGTACTTC	TRBV12-5	-	-	TRBJ2-7
CASSQDSPQGGSPLHF	TGCGCCAGCAGCCAAGATTCCCCCCAGGGAGGCTCACCCCTCCACTTT	TRBV4-1	-	-	TRBJ1-6
CASSKPGQRNGYTF	TGTGCCAGCAGTAAACCGGGACAAAGGAATGGCTACACCTTC	TRBV6-6	-	-	TRBJ1-2
CASSPQGNGANVLTF	TGCGCCAGCAGCCCACAGGGGAACGGGGCCAACGTCCTGACTTTC	TRBV5-1	TRBD1	-	TRBJ2-6
CASSFPRVNYGYTF	TGTGCCAGCAGTTTCCCGAGGGTTAACTATGGCTACACCTTC	TRBV5-6	-	-	TRBJ1-2
CASSLGTSGAQGAQYF	TGTGCCAGCAGCTTAGGGACTAGCGGGGCCCAGGGAGCGCAGTATTTT	TRBV11-3	TRBD2	-	TRBJ2-3
CASSPRMNTEAFF	TGTGCCAGCAGCCCTAGAATGAACACTGAAGCTTTCTTT	TRBV6-5	-	many	TRBJ1-1
CASSHSPVESNEQFF	TGTGCCAGCAGCCACTCTCCTGTAGAGTCCAATGAGCAGTTCTTC	TRBV7-9	-	-	TRBJ2-1
CATAGTGGNQPQHF	TGTGCCACCGCTGGGACAGGGGGGAATCAGCCCCAGCATTTT	TRBV7-3	TRBD1	-	TRBJ1-5
CASSFPELNTEAFF	TGTGCCAGCAGCTTTCCGGAGTTGAACACTGAAGCTTTCTTT	TRBV7-9	-	-	TRBJ1-1
CASSATGTDNQPQHF	TGTGCCAGCAGCGCCACCGGGACAGATAATCAGCCCCAGCATTTT	TRBV9	TRBD1	-	TRBJ1-5
CASSLVGNYEQYF	TGTGCCAGCAGCTTGGTCGGGAACTACGAGCAGTACTTC	TRBV5-5	-	once	TRBJ2-7
CASSLRGGGNASPLHF	TGTGCCAGCAGCTTAAGGGGCGGGGGGAATGCGTCACCCCTCCACTTT	TRBV7-3	-	-	TRBJ1-6
CASSQDSTQTRNTEAFF	TGTGCCAGCAGCCAAGATTCAACGCAGACTCGGAACACTGAAGCTTTCTTT	TRBV14	-	-	TRBJ1-1
CATSFNPGGGYEQYF	TGTGCCACCAGCTTTAATCCGGGGGGGGGCTACGAGCAGTACTTC	TRBV15	TRBD2	-	TRBJ2-7
CASSYSIDRANGYTF	TGTGCCAGCAGTTACTCGATAGACAGGGCGAATGGCTACACCTTC	TRBV6-5	TRBD1	-	TRBJ1-2
CASSPIGLREETQYF	TGTGCCAGCTCTCCCATCGGACTGCGTGAGGAGACCCAGTACTTC	TRBV18	-	-	TRBJ2-5
CASSEFAGGIGKNIQYF	TGTGCCAGCAGTGAATTCGCGGGAGGGATCGGAAAAAACATTCAGTACTTC	TRBV25-1	TRBD2	few	TRBJ2-4
CATSTEGRDRYEQYF	TGTGCCACCAGCACGGAGGGGCGGGACAGGTACGAGCAGTACTTC	TRBV15	TRBD1	few	TRBJ2-7
CASSSGPGDTEAFF	TGCGCCAGCAGCAGCGGGCCTGGAGACACTGAAGCTTTCTTT	TRBV5-1	-	once	TRBJ1-1
CASSEWTSGSDEQFF	TGTGCCAGCAGTGAATGGACTAGCGGGAGCGATGAGCAGTTCTTC	TRBV25-1	TRBD2	-	TRBJ2-1